Listed below are T cell receptor beta chains from one sample, sequenced in a study of blood T cell repertoires in COVID-19. Generated by immunoSEQ multiplex PCR, the TCRdb table keeps only in-frame clones and is missing some. The data show about 160,000 clones, roughly 90% seen once. Material for sequencing was peripheral blood. These receptors all come from a man between 25 and 39 years old with COVID-19, enrolled during active disease. Both conserved end residues are part of each CDR3. D genes are given only for firm matches. Only part of the rows carry a size: once, few, many, or a class if the clone is expanded.

>TRBJ1-2|NA|TRBD1|TRBV5-5
TGTGCCAGCAGCTTGGAGGGACAGTCATATGGCTACACCTTC
CASSLEGQSYGYTF
>TRBJ2-2|NA|NA|TRBV5-1
TGCGCCAGCGGCGACAGGAACACCGGGGAGCTGTTTTTT
CASGDRNTGELFF
>TRBJ2-5|NA|NA|TRBV27
TGTGCCAGCAGTAGATTCAGGTCGGCCCAAGAGACCCAGTACTTC
CASSRFRSAQETQYF
>TRBJ2-7|NA|TRBD2|TRBV6-5
TGTGCCAGCAGTTACTCGGCGGGAGGGCCCTCCTACGAGCAGTACTTC
CASSYSAGGPSYEQYF
>TRBJ2-7|NA|TRBD2|TRBV6-5
TGTGCCAGCAGTACCCCCCGGGGAGGGGCCTACGAGCAGTACTTC
CASSTPRGGAYEQYF
>TRBJ2-2|NA|NA|TRBV7-7
TGTGCCAGCAGTCCCATCGCGGGGTCGGACGGGGAGCTGTTTTTT
CASSPIAGSDGELFF
>TRBJ2-5|NA|NA|TRBV11-2
TGTGCCAGCAGCTTACTATGGAGCGGGTCGAGCGAGACCCAGTACTTC
CASSLLWSGSSETQYF
>TRBJ2-3|NA|NA|TRBV5-6
TGTGCCAGCAGCCCACCACGGGGGGCGGGTGGCACAGATACGCAGTATTTT
CASSPPRGAGGTDTQYF
>TRBJ2-5|NA|TRBD1|TRBV2
TGTGCCAGCAGTGAAGCGACAGGGATTACCTCGGAGACCCAGTACTTC
CASSEATGITSETQYF
>TRBJ1-6|NA|TRBD1|TRBV6-6
TGTGCCAGCAGCAGGGGGCAGGCGAATGATTCACCCCTCCACTTT
CASSRGQANDSPLHF
>TRBJ1-5|NA|NA|TRBV27
TGTGCCAGCAGTTTATCGATGGGGGCTGGTCAGCCCCAGCATTTT
CASSLSMGAGQPQHF
>TRBJ2-5|NA|NA|TRBV19
TGTGCCAGTAGTATCCGGGGGACGGAGACCCAGTACTTC
CASSIRGTETQYF
>TRBJ2-3|NA|TRBD1|TRBV2
TGTGCCAGCAGTGCTGGACAGGGGGCATATACGCAGTATTTT
CASSAGQGAYTQYF
>TRBJ1-1|NA|NA|TRBV6-2/TRBV6-3
TGTGCCAGCAGTTATCGGGGAGGAAACACTGAAGCTTTCTTT
CASSYRGGNTEAFF
>TRBJ1-2|NA|TRBD1|TRBV19
TGTGCCAGTAGTACTCCGGGACAGACACCTATCGGCTACACCTTC
CASSTPGQTPIGYTF
>TRBJ2-7|NA|NA|TRBV23-1
TGCGCCAGCAGTCAATTAGGCAGGGAATCCGAGCAGTACTTC
CASSQLGRESEQYF
>TRBJ1-2|once|TRBD1|TRBV15
TGTGCCACCAGCAGAAGACAGGGTGGCTATGGCTACACCTTC
CATSRRQGGYGYTF
>TRBJ1-2|NA|NA|TRBV4-2
TGTGCCAGCAGCCAAGACCAGGGGAACTATGGCTACACCTTC
CASSQDQGNYGYTF
>TRBJ1-1|few|NA|TRBV7-9
TGTGCCAGCAGCCTCCAATTTAGGGGGAACACTGAAGCTTTCTTT
CASSLQFRGNTEAFF
>TRBJ1-3|NA|TRBD1|TRBV9
TGTGCCAGCAGCCCTCGGACAGGGAGCTCTGGAAACACCATATATTTT
CASSPRTGSSGNTIYF
>TRBJ1-1|NA|TRBD1|TRBV27
TGTGCCAGCAGTTCAACCCTACAGGGGGACTCCGAAGCTTTCTTT
CASSSTLQGDSEAFF
>TRBJ1-5|few|TRBD1|TRBV4-1
TGCGCCAGCAGAGGATATACAGGGGCCAATCAGCCCCAGCATTTT
CASRGYTGANQPQHF
>TRBJ1-2|NA|TRBD1|TRBV5-6
TGTGCCAGCAGCCCGGGACAGGGGGCGTCTAACTATGGCTACACCTTC
CASSPGQGASNYGYTF
>TRBJ1-5|NA|NA|TRBV2
TGTGCCAGCACCCAATTGACAGCTCCGCAGCCCCAGCATTTT
CASTQLTAPQPQHF
>TRBJ1-2|NA|NA|TRBV6-2/TRBV6-3
TGTGCCAGCAGTTACAACAGCGGGAATGGCTACACCTTC
CASSYNSGNGYTF
>TRBJ2-5|NA|NA|TRBV12-5
TGTGCTAGTGGTAACGGACAGTTGTCGGCCCAGTACTTC
CASGNGQLSAQYF
>TRBJ1-4|NA|NA|TRBV19
TGTGCCAGTAGTGTGGGGGGGGCTGAAAAACTGTTTTTT
CASSVGGAEKLFF
>TRBJ2-7|NA|NA|TRBV7-9
TGTGCCAGCAGCTTAGAGCAGGGGCTCTCCTACGAGCAGTACTTC
CASSLEQGLSYEQYF
>TRBJ2-7|NA|TRBD1|TRBV25-1
TGTGCCAGCAGTGATCCGGGACAGGGATTTGGCGAGCAGTACTTC
CASSDPGQGFGEQYF
>TRBJ1-1|NA|NA|TRBV7-9
TGTGCCAGCAGTTCCGCGAATCGGGACACTGAAGCTTTCTTT
CASSSANRDTEAFF
>TRBJ2-2|NA|TRBD2|TRBV5-5
TGTGCCAGCAGCATCCAGACTAGCGGGAGTTTCCGGGAGCTGTTTTTT
CASSIQTSGSFRELFF
>TRBJ2-6|NA|NA|TRBV7-3
TGTGCCAGCAGCCGAGACAGCCTCTCTGGGGCCAACGTCCTGACTTTC
CASSRDSLSGANVLTF
>TRBJ1-3|NA|TRBD1|TRBV6-5
TGTGCCAGCAGTCCAAGGACAGGGGGAAACACCATATATTTT
CASSPRTGGNTIYF
>TRBJ2-3|NA|NA|TRBV11-1
TGTGCCAGCAGCTTAGGAGGCACAGATACGCAGTATTTT
CASSLGGTDTQYF
>TRBJ2-3|NA|TRBD2|TRBV28
TGTGCCAGCAGTCCGCGGACTAGCGGGAGTGTGGATTTT
CASSPRTSGSVDF
>TRBJ2-2|NA|TRBD1|TRBV13
TGTGCCAGCAGCGTAGGGGACAGAACCGGGGAGCTGTTTTTT
CASSVGDRTGELFF
>TRBJ1-5|once|TRBD1|TRBV4-3
TGCGCCAGCAGCCAAGTTCCAGGGGGCGGTCAGCCCCAGCATTTT
CASSQVPGGGQPQHF
>TRBJ1-4|few|NA|TRBV19
TGTGCCAGTAGTATAGCGGGATCGAATCGGGAAAAACTGTTTTTT
CASSIAGSNREKLFF
>TRBJ2-2|NA|NA|TRBV9
TGTGCCAGCAGCGGAGCCTACAGGGTCACGGCGGACACCGGGGAGCTGTTTTTT
CASSGAYRVTADTGELFF
>TRBJ2-1|NA|TRBD2|TRBV10-3
TGTGCCATCAGTAGCGGGAGGGCCCACGATGAGCAGTTCTTC
CAISSGRAHDEQFF
>TRBJ1-6|NA|TRBD1|TRBV6-5
TGTGCCAGCAGTCGGGACAGGGGTAATTCACCCCTCCACTTT
CASSRDRGNSPLHF
>TRBJ1-4|NA|NA|TRBV3-1/TRBV3-2
TGTGCCAGCAGCCGCGGAAGAGAAAAACTGTTTTTT
CASSRGREKLFF
>TRBJ2-2|NA|NA|TRBV4-1
TGCGCCAGCAGCCAAGATGGGCGGCGGGCGCCAACCGGGGAGCTGTTTTTT
CASSQDGRRAPTGELFF
>TRBJ1-3|NA|TRBD1|TRBV6-5
TGTGCCAGTCAACAGGGGGACGCCTCTGGAAACACCATATATTTT
CASQQGDASGNTIYF
>TRBJ2-3|NA|NA|TRBV9
TGTGCCAGCGCCGGCAGGGGTGTGGGAGATACGCAGTATTTT
CASAGRGVGDTQYF
>TRBJ1-5|NA|TRBD1|TRBV28
TGTGCCAGCAGTTCCTTAAGACAGGGGGGGAATCAGCCCCAGCATTTT
CASSSLRQGGNQPQHF
>TRBJ2-3|NA|NA|TRBV5-4
TGTGCCAGCAGCTCTCAGAAGGGGTCAGATACGCAGTATTTT
CASSSQKGSDTQYF
>TRBJ1-1|NA|TRBD1|TRBV10-2
TGCGCCAGCAGTCAGGGGGTCACTGAAGCTTTCTTT
CASSQGVTEAFF
>TRBJ2-1|NA|NA|TRBV9
TGTGCCAGCAGCGTAGATGCGGTTAATGAGCAGTTCTTC
CASSVDAVNEQFF
>TRBJ1-4|NA|TRBD1|TRBV9
TGTGCCAGCAGCCCACCCCATGGGACAGCGACTGGGGGAGCAACTAATGAAAAACTGTTTTTT
CASSPPHGTATGGATNEKLFF
>TRBJ1-3|once|TRBD1|TRBV7-3
TGTGCCAGCAGCCGGACAGGGGGCCCGGGAAACACCATATATTTT
CASSRTGGPGNTIYF
>TRBJ1-4|NA|NA|TRBV6-5
TGTGCCAGCAGGGACAGTGCAACTAATGAAAAACTGTTTTTT
CASRDSATNEKLFF
>TRBJ1-1|NA|TRBD1|TRBV24-1
TGTGCCACCAGTGATTTTTTCTGGCTCGGGGAACTTCGACAGGGTAGTATCACTGAAGCTTTCTTT
CATSDFFWLGELRQGSITEAFF
>TRBJ1-3|NA|NA|TRBV10-3
TGTGCCACCTGGGGAGGGGAAGTCTCTGGAAACACCATATATTTT
CATWGGEVSGNTIYF
>TRBJ2-3|NA|TRBD1|TRBV27
TGTGCCAGCGCCGACAGGGGGTCAGCGGATACGCAGTATTTT
CASADRGSADTQYF